This TCR beta chain came from a study of cytomegalovirus exposure and HLA in healthy donors. Concerning this clone: Its antigen is not identified.

Primers: 60 Vbeta forward and 13 Jbeta reverse. Here immunoSEQ multiplex PCR was the method, and the copy in TCRdb shows in-frame clones only, minus some. The sample data list some 130,000 clones. Study-level points and caveats: There were reportedly fewer N-insertions in an Asian-associated ancestry cluster than the roughly 670-donor mean, in a later analysis. Some highly shared sequence variants likely arose as a pipeline artifact. When analyzed later, a missense DCLRE1C variant was found to be linked to TCR beta V- and J-gene trimming.

The sequencing input was PBMCs. This receptor was taken from a woman between 40 and 50 years old in good health and CMV-seronegative.

CDR3 coding DNA: TGCAGCGTGAGAGCACTTAATGAAAAACTGTTTTTT. Translating it yields CSVRALNEKLFF. The V gene is TRBV29-1, the J gene TRBJ1-4, with no clear D. The V end was cut by 6 bases, the J end by 4 bases, with 9 bases between. The CDR3 covers 12 residues. Germline V lookup: CDR1 SQVTM, CDR2 ANQGSEA.